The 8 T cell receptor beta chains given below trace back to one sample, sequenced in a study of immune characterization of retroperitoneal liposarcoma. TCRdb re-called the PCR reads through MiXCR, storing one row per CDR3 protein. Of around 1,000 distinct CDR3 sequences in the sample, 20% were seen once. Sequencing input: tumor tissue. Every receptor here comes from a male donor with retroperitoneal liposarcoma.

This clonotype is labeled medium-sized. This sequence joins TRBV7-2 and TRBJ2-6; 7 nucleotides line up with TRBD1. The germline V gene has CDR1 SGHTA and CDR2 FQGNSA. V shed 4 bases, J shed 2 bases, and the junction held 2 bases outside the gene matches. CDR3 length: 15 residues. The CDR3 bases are TGTGCCAGCAGCTCTGACAGGGCTGGGGCCAACGTCCTGACTTTC. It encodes CASSSDRAGANVLTF.

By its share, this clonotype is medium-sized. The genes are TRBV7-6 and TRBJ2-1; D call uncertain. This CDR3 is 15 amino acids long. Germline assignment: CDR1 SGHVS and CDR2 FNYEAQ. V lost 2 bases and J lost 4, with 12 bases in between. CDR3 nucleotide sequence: TGTGCCAGCAGCTTAACACGGCTTCCATACAATGAGCAGTTCTTC. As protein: CASSLTRLPYNEQFF.

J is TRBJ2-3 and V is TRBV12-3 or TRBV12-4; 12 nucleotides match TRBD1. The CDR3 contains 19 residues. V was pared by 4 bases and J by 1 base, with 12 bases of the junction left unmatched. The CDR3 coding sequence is TGTGCCAGCAGTTCCACCGGGACAGGGGGCTTGGGGGGCACAGATACGCAGTATTTT. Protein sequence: CASSSTGTGGLGGTDTQYF.

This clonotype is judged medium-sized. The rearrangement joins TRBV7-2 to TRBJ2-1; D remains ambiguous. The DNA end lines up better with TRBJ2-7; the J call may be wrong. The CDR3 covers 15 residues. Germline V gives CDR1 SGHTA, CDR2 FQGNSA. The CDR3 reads CASSLEYTSYNEQYF. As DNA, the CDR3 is TGTGCCAGCAGCTTAGAATATACCTCCTACAATGAGCAGTACTTC.

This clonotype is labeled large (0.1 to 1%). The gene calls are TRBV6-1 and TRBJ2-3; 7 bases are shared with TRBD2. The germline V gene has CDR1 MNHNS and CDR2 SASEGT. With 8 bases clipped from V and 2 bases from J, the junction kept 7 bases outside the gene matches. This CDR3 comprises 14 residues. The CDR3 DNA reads TGTGCCAGCGGGGGTCGGGGGGTCACAGATACGCAGTATTTT. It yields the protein CASGGRGVTDTQYF.

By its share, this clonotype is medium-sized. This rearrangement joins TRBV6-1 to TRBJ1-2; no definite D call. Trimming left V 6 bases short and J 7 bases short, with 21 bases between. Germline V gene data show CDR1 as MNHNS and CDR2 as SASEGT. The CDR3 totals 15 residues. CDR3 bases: TGTGCCAGCAGCCCAGAACAGCCCCCCTCTTCTGGCTACACCTTC. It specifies CASSPEQPPSSGYTF.

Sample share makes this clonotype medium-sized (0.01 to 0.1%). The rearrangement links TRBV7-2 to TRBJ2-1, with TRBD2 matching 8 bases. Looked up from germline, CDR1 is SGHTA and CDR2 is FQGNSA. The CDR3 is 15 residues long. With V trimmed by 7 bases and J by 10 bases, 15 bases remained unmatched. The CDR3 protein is CASNPGGTITYEQFF. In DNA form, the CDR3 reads TGTGCCAGCAATCCGGGGGGGACCATAACCTACGAGCAGTTCTTC.

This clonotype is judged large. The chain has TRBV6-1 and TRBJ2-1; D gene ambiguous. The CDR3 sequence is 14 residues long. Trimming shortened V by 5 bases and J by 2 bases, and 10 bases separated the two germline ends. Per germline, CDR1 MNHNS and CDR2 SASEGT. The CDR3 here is CASSPSSTYNEQFF. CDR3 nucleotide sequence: TGTGCCAGCAGTCCCTCGTCAACCTACAATGAGCAGTTCTTC.